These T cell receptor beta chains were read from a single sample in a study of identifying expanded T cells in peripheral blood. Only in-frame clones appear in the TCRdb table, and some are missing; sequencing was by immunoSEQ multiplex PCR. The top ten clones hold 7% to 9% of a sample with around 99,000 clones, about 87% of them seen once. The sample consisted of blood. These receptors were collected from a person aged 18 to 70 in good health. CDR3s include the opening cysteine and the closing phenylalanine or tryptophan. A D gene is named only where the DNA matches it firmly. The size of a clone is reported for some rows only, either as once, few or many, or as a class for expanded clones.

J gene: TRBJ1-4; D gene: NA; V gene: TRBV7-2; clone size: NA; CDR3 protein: CASSLVGLTATNEKLFF; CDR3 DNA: TGTGCCAGCAGCTTAGTTGGACTAACCGCAACTAATGAAAAACTGTTTTTT
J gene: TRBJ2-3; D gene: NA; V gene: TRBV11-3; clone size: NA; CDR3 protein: CASSLAWGADTQYF; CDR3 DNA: TGTGCCAGCAGCTTAGCGTGGGGCGCAGATACGCAGTATTTT
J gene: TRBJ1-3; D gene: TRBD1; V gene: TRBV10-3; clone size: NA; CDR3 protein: CAISVGQGDTIYF; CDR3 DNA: TGTGCCATCAGTGTAGGACAGGGGGACACCATATATTTT
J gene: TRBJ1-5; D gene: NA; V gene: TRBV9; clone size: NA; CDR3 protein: CASSVLGDWDQPQHF; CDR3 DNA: TGTGCCAGCAGCGTATTGGGGGACTGGGATCAGCCCCAGCATTTT
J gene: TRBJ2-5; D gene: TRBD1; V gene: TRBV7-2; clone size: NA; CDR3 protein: CASSLANRGPSGVAETQYF; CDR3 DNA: TGTGCCAGCAGCTTAGCTAACAGGGGGCCAAGCGGGGTGGCAGAGACCCAGTACTTC
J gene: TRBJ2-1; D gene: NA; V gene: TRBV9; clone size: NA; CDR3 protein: CASSVGTLSGNNEQFF; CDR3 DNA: TGTGCCAGCAGCGTCGGGACTCTCTCCGGGAACAATGAGCAGTTCTTC
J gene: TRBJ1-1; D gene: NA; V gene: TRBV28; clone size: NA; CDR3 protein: CASSFVEAFF; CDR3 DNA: TGTGCCAGCAGTTTCGTAGAAGCTTTCTTT
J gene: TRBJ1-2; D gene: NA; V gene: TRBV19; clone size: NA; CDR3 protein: CASSMTTSYGYTF; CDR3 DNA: TGTGCCAGTAGTATGACCACTTCCTATGGCTACACCTTC
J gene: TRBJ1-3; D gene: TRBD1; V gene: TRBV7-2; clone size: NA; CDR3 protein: CASSLDSRLQGAGNTIYF; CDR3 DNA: TGTGCCAGCAGCTTAGATTCAAGACTCCAGGGGGCTGGAAACACCATATATTTT
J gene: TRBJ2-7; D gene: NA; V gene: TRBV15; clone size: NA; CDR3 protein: CATSTLTAGAGEQYF; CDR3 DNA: TGTGCCACCAGCACCCTTACGGCAGGGGCAGGGGAGCAGTACTTC
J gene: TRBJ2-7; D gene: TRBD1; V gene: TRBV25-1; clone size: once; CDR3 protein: CASRGTGDYEQYF; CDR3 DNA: TGTGCCAGCAGAGGGACAGGGGATTACGAGCAGTACTTC
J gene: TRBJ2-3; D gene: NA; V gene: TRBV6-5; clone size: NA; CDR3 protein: CASRRTSTDTQYF; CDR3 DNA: TGTGCCAGCAGGCGGACTAGCACAGATACGCAGTATTTT
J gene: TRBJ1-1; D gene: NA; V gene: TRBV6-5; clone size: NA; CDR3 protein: CATLLTGRGGTEAFF; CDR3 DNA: TGTGCCACCTTACTAACGGGGAGGGGGGGTACTGAAGCTTTCTTT
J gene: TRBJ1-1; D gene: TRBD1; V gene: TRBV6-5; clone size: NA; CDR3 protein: CASSYAGTVNTEAFF; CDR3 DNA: TGTGCCAGCAGTTACGCCGGGACAGTGAACACTGAAGCTTTCTTT
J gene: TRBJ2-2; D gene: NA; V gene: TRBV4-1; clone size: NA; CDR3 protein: CASTRGAPNTGELFF; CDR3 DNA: TGCGCCAGCACTCGAGGGGCGCCGAACACCGGGGAGCTGTTTTTT
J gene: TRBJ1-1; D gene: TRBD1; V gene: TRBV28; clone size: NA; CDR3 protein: CASSFGTGGSNTEAFF; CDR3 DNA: TGTGCCAGCAGTTTCGGGACAGGCGGCTCGAACACTGAAGCTTTCTTT